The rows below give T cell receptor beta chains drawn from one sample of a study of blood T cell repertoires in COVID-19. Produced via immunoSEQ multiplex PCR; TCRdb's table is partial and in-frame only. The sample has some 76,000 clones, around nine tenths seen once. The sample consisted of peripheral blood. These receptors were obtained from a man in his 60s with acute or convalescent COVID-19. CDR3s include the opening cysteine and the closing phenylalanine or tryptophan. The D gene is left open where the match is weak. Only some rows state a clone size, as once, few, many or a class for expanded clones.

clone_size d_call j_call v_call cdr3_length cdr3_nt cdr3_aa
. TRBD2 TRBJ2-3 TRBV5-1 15 TGCGCCAGCGGTACCGGGACTAGGTTCACAGATACGCAGTATTTT CASGTGTRFTDTQYF
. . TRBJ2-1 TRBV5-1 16 TGCGCCAGCAGCGCCACGACTCAGAGCTCCTACAATGAGCAGTTCTTC CASSATTQSSYNEQFF
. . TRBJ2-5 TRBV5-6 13 TGTGCCAGCAGCCAAAGATTGGCCGAGACCCAGTACTTC CASSQRLAETQYF
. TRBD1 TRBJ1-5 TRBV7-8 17 TGTGCCAGCAGCTTAAGTCCGGGACAGGGGGCAGGGCAGCCCCAGCATTTT CASSLSPGQGAGQPQHF
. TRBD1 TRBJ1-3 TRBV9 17 TGTGCCAGCAGCTCGGCAGGGGGCTCCTTGGGGGGAAACACCATATATTTT CASSSAGGSLGGNTIYF
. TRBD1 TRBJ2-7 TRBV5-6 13 TGTGCCAGCAGCTTCTACAGGGGGCGCGAGCAGTACTTC CASSFYRGREQYF
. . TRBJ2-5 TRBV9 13 TGTGCCAGCAGCGTAAGGGGACAAGAGACCCAGTACTTC CASSVRGQETQYF
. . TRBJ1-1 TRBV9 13 TGTGCCAGCAGCGTAGGGGTTTCGGGGGAAGCTTTCTTT CASSVGVSGEAFF
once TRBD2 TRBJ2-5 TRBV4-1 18 TGCGCCAGCAGCCAAGTCGACCAATTAACAGCGGGGTATGAGACCCAGTACTTC CASSQVDQLTAGYETQYF
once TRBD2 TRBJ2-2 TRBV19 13 TGTGCCAGTTATGGACTAGACGGCGGGGAGCTGTTTTTT CASYGLDGGELFF
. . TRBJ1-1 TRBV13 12 TGTGCCAGCAGCTTCCCGGGCACTGAAGCTTTCTTT CASSFPGTEAFF
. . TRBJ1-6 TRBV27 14 TGTGCCAGCAGTTCGCAGGGTTATAATTCACCCCTCCACTTT CASSSQGYNSPLHF
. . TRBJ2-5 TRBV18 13 TGTGCCAGCTCACGAGGACAGCAAGAGACCCAGTACTTC CASSRGQQETQYF
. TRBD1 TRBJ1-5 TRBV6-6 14 TGTGCCAGCAGTTTAGGGACAGGGGATCAGCCCCAGCATTTT CASSLGTGDQPQHF
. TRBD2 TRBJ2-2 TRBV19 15 TGTGCCAGTAGTAGGACTAGCGTCGGTTCCGGGGAGCTGTTTTTT CASSRTSVGSGELFF
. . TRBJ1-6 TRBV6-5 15 TGTGCCAGCAGGGGCCCATACTCCTATAATTCACCCCTCCACTTT CASRGPYSYNSPLHF
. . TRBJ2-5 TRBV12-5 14 TGTGCTAGCAGCTCGACACCTTTCCAAGAGACCCAGTACTTC CASSSTPFQETQYF
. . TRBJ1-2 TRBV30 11 TGTGCCTGGACAGGGTCCTATGGCTACACCTTC CAWTGSYGYTF
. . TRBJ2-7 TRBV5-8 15 TGTGCCAGCAGCTTGGTGGGCAGGGAATACTACGAGCAGTACTTC CASSLVGREYYEQYF
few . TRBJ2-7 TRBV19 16 TGTGCCAGTAGTATAAGGCGGGGATCCGTCGCCTACGAGCAGTACTTC CASSIRRGSVAYEQYF
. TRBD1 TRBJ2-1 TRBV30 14 TGTGGGACCGGACAGGGCGAGGAGTACAATGAGCAGTTCTTC CGTGQGEEYNEQFF
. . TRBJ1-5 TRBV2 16 TGTGCCAGCAGTGTTGGAAGAGGAAATAGCAATCAGCCCCAGCATTTT CASSVGRGNSNQPQHF
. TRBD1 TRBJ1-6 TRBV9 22 TGTGCCAGCAGCGAGACAACTCGGGTCGGGACAGGGGGCGCGGGCAAAAGTTCACCCCTCCACTTT CASSETTRVGTGGAGKSSPLHF
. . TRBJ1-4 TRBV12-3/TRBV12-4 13 TGTGCCAGCAGGAGGGCGGGTAATGAAAAACTGTTTTTT CASRRAGNEKLFF
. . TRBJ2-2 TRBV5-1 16 TGCGCCAGCAGCGCCTCGCGGGGGCGGGACACCGGGGAGCTGTTTTTT CASSASRGRDTGELFF
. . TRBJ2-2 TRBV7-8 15 TGTGCCAGCAGCTTAGACGACTTCAACACCGGGGAGCTGTTTTTT CASSLDDFNTGELFF
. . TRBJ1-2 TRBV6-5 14 TGTGCCAGCTCCCTCCCCACAGGGCACTATGGCTACACCTTC CASSLPTGHYGYTF
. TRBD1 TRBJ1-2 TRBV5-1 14 TGCGCCAGCAGCCCAGACCCGGGACAGTATGGCTACACCTTC CASSPDPGQYGYTF
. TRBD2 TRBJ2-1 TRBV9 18 TGTGCCAGCAGCGTAGCCAGCGGGAGCTTTATACGGATGGATGAGCAGTTCTTC CASSVASGSFIRMDEQFF